This T cell receptor beta chain was profiled in a study of ipilimumab plus nivolumab after autologous stem cell transplantation. Per germline, CDR1 SGHDN and CDR2 FVKESK. CDR3 length equals 15 residues. The V gene lost 0 bases and the J gene lost 7 bases, with 10 bases spanning the gap. Profiling relied on immunoSEQ multiplex PCR, and the TCRdb table lists in-frame clones only, not all of them. The sample lists approximately 12,000 clones, around 63% seen once, with around 30% in the top ten. Through week 26, nivolumab 3 mg/kg IV was given weeks 1, 4, 7, 10, then biweekly. The count of this clone is one.

Sample: PBMCs, taken in a trial of ipilimumab plus nivolumab as post-transplant consolidation. V gene TRBV14 combines with J gene TRBJ1-6, with D uncertain. The source of this sequence is a male donor with diffuse large B-cell lymphoma. The CDR3 loop reads CASSQDQQFNSPLHF. CDR3 coding DNA: TGTGCCAGCAGCCAAGATCAACAGTTCAATTCACCCCTCCACTTT.